Listed below are T cell receptor beta chains from one sample, sequenced in a study of human T cells and chemical hapten exposure. Each CDR3 protein gets one entry after TCRdb re-called the RACE reads with MiXCR. The table records 150,000 to 200,000 distinct CDR3 sequences, about a quarter of them present only once. The sample consisted of whole blood, taken in connection with sensitization to the hapten diphenylcyclopropenone (DPC). All receptors derive from a woman between 18 and 29 years old with alopecia areata. Some clones in this sample may be carry-over from other donors' samples. The conserved cysteine and the conserved F or W are not part of the CDR3 here.

v_call	j_call	cdr3_aa
TRBV6-1	TRBJ2-3	ASSDRSEDTQY
TRBV29-1	TRBJ2-1	SVARTRTNEQF
TRBV5-1	TRBJ2-3	ASSLNLAGSTDTQY
TRBV2	TRBJ2-7	ASVEDRGHEQY
TRBV7-2	TRBJ1-1	ASSRQGGINEAF
TRBV6-6	TRBJ1-3	ASSYDRAMRNTIY
TRBV20-1	TRBJ1-1	SVTQGYTEAF
TRBV7-9	TRBJ1-2	ASSLAGTGDGGYT
TRBV20-1	TRBJ2-7	SANKGLAGEYEQY
TRBV6-2/TRBV6-3	TRBJ2-7	ASKSPGLFHEQY
TRBV6-5	TRBJ1-6	ASSYSRTENSPLH
TRBV6-2/TRBV6-3	TRBJ1-1	ASRGTGFEAF
TRBV29-1	TRBJ1-1	SVEGPGLDTEAF
TRBV5-1	TRBJ1-1	ASSSEGWNTEAF
TRBV6-5	TRBJ1-6	ASSNRGRNWNSPLH
TRBV20-1	TRBJ2-7	SASGGTGVNEQY
TRBV7-2	TRBJ2-7	ASSRGSGQYYEQY
TRBV25-1	TRBJ2-2	ASSEPGGPVGELF
TRBV20-1	TRBJ2-1	SARGVRGTNEQF
TRBV6-2/TRBV6-3	TRBJ1-1	ASSYSSGEAF
TRBV20-1	TRBJ2-5	SGHAGTQSAETQY
TRBV9	TRBJ2-1	ASSVVGSGTHEQF
TRBV29-1	TRBJ2-2	SVGGGTGELF
TRBV10-2	TRBJ1-3	ASSEQGGSGNTIY
TRBV2	TRBJ2-3	ASSFWADTQY
TRBV7-2	TRBJ2-7	ASSLKGLTYEQY
TRBV5-1	TRBJ2-1	ASRAGTGGYNEQF
TRBV12-3/TRBV12-4	TRBJ2-1	ASSLSDNEQF
TRBV29-1	TRBJ1-4	SARTASEKLF
TRBV5-1	TRBJ1-4	ASSSRDRGEKLF
TRBV7-2	TRBJ2-1	ASSLSNLAEQF
TRBV29-1	TRBJ2-3	STDTQY
TRBV7-9	TRBJ1-4	ASSPTELF
TRBV11-1	TRBJ2-5	ASSARDWGETQY
TRBV7-8	TRBJ2-4	ASSLGSGEAKNIQY
TRBV5-1	TRBJ1-3	ASSSPTASSGNTIY
TRBV20-1	TRBJ2-3	SARREMRTDTQY
TRBV7-9	TRBJ1-4	ASPQEGEKLF
TRBV21-1	TRBJ1-6	ASGGLGPCSPLH
TRBV25-1	TRBJ2-1	ASSLGTAPSNEQF
TRBV4-3	TRBJ1-6	ASSQGDRGNSPLH
TRBV7-2	TRBJ2-5	ASSRSTGDQETQY
TRBV29-1	TRBJ2-3	SANSDRTFTDTQY
TRBV29-1	TRBJ2-1	SVEPDGAGVQNEQF
TRBV12-3/TRBV12-4	TRBJ2-5	ASSPRGDETQY
TRBV7-3	TRBJ2-7	ASSLTSLANGGEQY
TRBV20-1	TRBJ1-2	SAKAGQGALNGYT
TRBV7-2	TRBJ1-5	ASSLDFWGSNQPQH
TRBV4-1	TRBJ1-5	ASSLHRGVNQPQH
TRBV29-1	TRBJ1-1	SGGGYSEAF
TRBV6-4	TRBJ2-1	ASSDSGGGVMGQF
TRBV6-1	TRBJ1-1	ASSEALKYRDTEAF